What follows are 22 T cell receptor beta chains derived from one specimen sequenced in a study of siplizumab effects on memory and regulatory T cells. Sequenced by immunoSEQ multiplex PCR; TCRdb stores in-frame clones only, minus some. This table has more than 90,000 clones, approximately 91% appearing once. Specimen: non-Treg CD4+ T cells sorted from blood. Receptor source: a human donor in good health.

The rearrangement uses TRBV4-1 and TRBJ2-1; TRBD2 matches at 11 bases. With V trimmed by 5 bases and J by 9 bases, 12 bases remained unmatched. The CDR3 is 16 amino acids. Germline CDR1 MGHRA, CDR2 YSYEKL. This chain's CDR3 is CASSAGSGRARGEQFF. Written as DNA, the CDR3 is TGCGCCAGCAGCGCGGGTAGCGGGAGGGCCAGGGGTGAGCAGTTCTTC.

This chain connects TRBV7-2 to TRBJ1-3; D is ambiguous. Trimming stripped 5 bases from V and 7 bases from J, with 9 bases between. CDR3 length: 12 residues. CDR1 is SGHTA, CDR2 FQGNSA, per germline. In nucleotides, the CDR3 is TGTGCCAGCAGCCAGTCCCGTAACACCATATATTTT. It is translated as CASSQSRNTIYF.

This clone showed up just a few times. This chain connects TRBV29-1 to TRBJ2-5; D uncertain. V dropped 5 bases and J dropped 1 base, with 8 bases sitting between them. CDR1 is SQVTM, CDR2 ANQGSEA, per germline. The CDR3 contains 12 residues. CDR3 amino acids: CSVQMGQETQYF. DNA for the CDR3: TGCAGCGTTCAAATGGGCCAAGAGACCCAGTACTTC.

The rearrangement joins TRBV7-9 to TRBJ2-5, with 7 nucleotides matching TRBD1. The germline V gene encodes CDR1 SEHNR and CDR2 FQNEAQ (reference sequence). V lost 5 bases to trimming and J lost 3 bases; unmatched junction nucleotides: 6. The CDR3 loop spans 14 amino acids. The CDR3 bases are TGTGCCAGCAGCCCAGGGACAGCCGAAGAGACCCAGTACTTC. This translates into CASSPGTAEETQYF.

This clone was recorded a few times. The chain has TRBV19 and TRBJ2-4; 7 bases are a match to TRBD2. CDR1 and CDR2 from the germline V gene are LNHDA and SQIVND (reference sequence). The CDR3 totals 17 residues. V trimming: 1 base; J trimming: 2 bases; junction bases outside the gene matches: 8. The CDR3 sequence is CASSIGLATPPKNIQYF. In DNA form, the CDR3 reads TGTGCCAGTAGTATAGGACTAGCAACTCCCCCCAAAAACATTCAGTACTTC.

The V gene is TRBV30, the J gene TRBJ2-5; 11 bases line up with TRBD2. This CDR3 contains 18 residues. Germline assignment: CDR1 GTSNPN and CDR2 SVGIG (reference sequence). V gave up 3 bases and J gave up 5 bases; unmatched junction bases: 17. This CDR3 reads CAWSDQSKTSGIRETQYF. The CDR3 DNA is TGTGCCTGGAGCGACCAATCTAAGACTAGCGGGATAAGGGAGACCCAGTACTTC.

CDR3 DNA: TGTGCCAGCAGCACCGGGAGTTCTTTGAATGAGCAGTTCTTC. Protein product: CASSTGSSLNEQFF. This chain links TRBV7-3 with TRBJ2-1, with TRBD2 as a possible D gene (6 bases). The CDR3 has 14 residues. Trimming removed 5 bases at V and 7 bases at J, with 15 bases between. Germline CDR1 reads SGHTA; CDR2 reads FQGTGA.

V gene TRBV29-1 combines with J gene TRBJ2-7; no firm D call. Germline-derived CDR1 and CDR2 are SQVTM and ANQGSEA. The CDR3 covers 12 residues. Trimming shortened V by 3 bases and J by 0 bases, and 6 bases separated the two germline ends. The CDR3 DNA reads as TGCAGCGTTGATAAGGGCTCCTACGAGCAGTACTTC. Protein: CSVDKGSYEQYF.

V is TRBV18 and J is TRBJ2-7; unclear D gene. Germline CDR1 KGHSH, CDR2 LQKENI. The CDR3 has 14 residues. Between the trimmed V and J ends, which lost 0 bases and 0 bases, there was a span of 6 bases. CDR3 in DNA: TGTGCCAGCTCACCACCGGTAGTCTCCTACGAGCAGTACTTC. It translates to CASSPPVVSYEQYF.

This chain joins TRBV2 and TRBJ2-1, with D perhaps TRBD2 (6 bases). V lost 11 bases, J lost 7 bases, and 21 bases lay in between. This CDR3 region has 14 residues. Germline loops: CDR1 SNHLY, CDR2 FYNNEI. CDR3 region: CAGTSFPNKNEQFF. In nucleotides, the CDR3 is TGTGCCGGTACTAGCTTCCCAAATAAAAATGAGCAGTTCTTC. The full variable domain, its missing parts supplied by reference TRBV2 and TRBJ2-1, is EPEVTQTPSHQVTQMGQEVILRCVPISNHLYFYWYRQILGQKVEFLVSFYNNEISEKSEIFDDQFSVERPDGSNFTLKIRSTKLEDSAMYFCAGTSFPNKNEQFFGPGTRLTVL.

The chain employs TRBV7-8 and TRBJ2-7; D unclear. Trimming pared 1 base from V and 5 bases from J, leaving 12 bases between. The CDR3 spans 14 residues. Germline V gene data show CDR1 as SGHVS and CDR2 as FQNEAQ. The CDR3 region is CASSLGSSTDEQYF. DNA of the CDR3: TGTGCCAGCAGCTTAGGCTCAAGTACAGACGAGCAGTACTTC.

CDR3 protein: CASSYSTGEGGYTF. CDR3 DNA sequence: TGTGCCAGCAGTTACTCTACAGGGGAAGGAGGCTACACCTTC. The chain combines TRBV6-6 with TRBJ1-2, with 7 bases that match TRBD1. The CDR3 sequence is 14 residues long. The V and J ends lost 0 bases and 8 bases, in that order; junction bases with no gene match: 6. Per the germline V gene, CDR1 is MNHNY and CDR2 is SVGAGI (reference sequence).

The chain uses TRBV11-3 and TRBJ2-1; the D gene is possibly TRBD1 (5 bases). The CDR3 is made up of 16 amino acids. V lost 5 bases and J lost 0, with 14 bases in between. CDR1 is SGHNT, CDR2 YENEEA, per germline. The CDR3 sequence: CASSEGVSSSYNEQFF. CDR3 nucleotides: TGTGCCAGCAGCGAAGGGGTCTCCAGCTCCTACAATGAGCAGTTCTTC.

The chain combines TRBV30 with TRBJ1-1, with D perhaps matching TRBD1 (6 bases). Germline V gene sequence: CDR1 GTSNPN, CDR2 SVGIG (reference sequence). The V end lost 5 bases, the J end lost 0 bases, and 10 bases lay between the germline ends. This CDR3 spans 13 amino acids. The CDR3 DNA reads as TGTGCCTGGCGAACAGGGCTGAACACTGAAGCTTTCTTT. Translation gives CAWRTGLNTEAFF. The full variable domain, its missing parts supplied by reference TRBV30 and TRBJ1-1, is SQTIHQWPATLVQPVGSPLSLECTVEGTSNPNLYWYRQAAGRGLQLLFYSVGIGQISSEVPQNLSASRPQDRQFILSSKKLLLSDSGFYLCAWRTGLNTEAFFGQGTRLTVV.

The V gene is TRBV4-1, the J gene TRBJ2-5; 14 nucleotides match TRBD2. From germline, CDR1 is MGHRA and CDR2 YSYEKL. There are 17 residues in the CDR3. V lost 3 bases to trimming and J lost 4 bases; unmatched junction nucleotides: 7. The CDR3 here is CASSHQGLAGEGETQYF. The CDR3 nucleotides read TGCGCCAGCAGCCACCAGGGACTAGCGGGAGAGGGAGAGACCCAGTACTTC.

V gene TRBV7-3 combines with J gene TRBJ2-1, with 9 bases matching TRBD1. Germline V lookup: CDR1 SGHTA, CDR2 FQGTGA. The CDR3 sequence is 15 residues long. V was pared by 0 bases and J by 8 bases, with 5 bases of the junction left unmatched. CDR3 DNA: TGTGCCAGCAGCTTAACCGGGACAGGGAGGCATGAGCAGTTCTTC. Protein sequence: CASSLTGTGRHEQFF.

The chain carries TRBV5-8 and TRBJ2-5; either TRBD1 or TRBD2 may supply D (6 bases each). This CDR3 comprises 15 residues. Germline CDR1 is SGHTS and CDR2 is YDEGEE. Trimming removed 4 bases at V and 2 bases at J, with 15 bases between. The CDR3 loop is CASSNWGASQETQYF. CDR3 nucleotide sequence: TGTGCCAGCAGCAACTGGGGGGCGAGTCAAGAGACCCAGTACTTC.

V gene TRBV5-1 combines with J gene TRBJ1-5, with D maybe TRBD1 (5 bases). The CDR3 totals 16 residues. Looked up from germline, CDR1 is SGHRS and CDR2 is YFSETQ. V dropped 2 bases and J dropped 6 bases, with 18 bases sitting between them. The CDR3 spells CASSLLGPAAGQPQHF. The CDR3 DNA reads as TGCGCCAGCAGCTTACTGGGGCCCGCCGCGGGTCAGCCCCAGCATTTT.

This clone was recorded only once. V gene TRBV6-6 combines with J gene TRBJ2-1; 13 nucleotides line up with TRBD2. V trimming: 3 bases; J trimming: 9 bases; junction bases outside the gene matches: 5. This CDR3 region has 15 residues. From germline, CDR1 is MNHNY and CDR2 SVGAGI (reference sequence). The CDR3 reads CASSYGLAGVSEQFF. CDR3 sequence (DNA): TGTGCCAGCAGTTATGGACTAGCGGGAGTTAGTGAGCAGTTCTTC.

This clone was detected a few times. V and J are TRBV6-4 and TRBJ1-2; TRBD1 matches 8 bases. The germline V gene has CDR1 MRHNA and CDR2 SNTAGT. V lost 10 bases, J lost 2 bases, and 6 bases stayed unmatched. The CDR3 extends over 13 amino acids. For the CDR3, the DNA is TGTGCCACCTCGGACAGGGCCAACTATGGCTACACCTTC. Its protein is CATSDRANYGYTF.

V is TRBV28 and J is TRBJ2-7; no clear D. Germline values: CDR1 MDHEN, CDR2 SYDVKM. Between the trimmed V and J ends, which lost 2 bases and 2 bases, there was a span of 10 bases. CDR3 length: 14 residues. CDR3: CASSLGLEAYEQYF. The CDR3 DNA sequence: TGTGCCAGCAGTTTAGGTCTCGAGGCCTACGAGCAGTACTTC.

The rearrangement links TRBV15 to TRBJ2-5, with TRBD1 as a possible D gene (5 bases). V lost 1 base and J 5 bases, leaving 14 bases between the germline ends. The CDR3 runs to 15 residues. The germline V gene encodes CDR1 LNHNV and CDR2 YYDKDF (reference sequence). In DNA, the CDR3 is TGTGCCACCAGCAGAGGGCAGGGTATGACGGAGACCCAGTACTTC. Translation gives CATSRGQGMTETQYF.